The 21 T cell receptor beta chains given below trace back to one sample, sequenced in a study of Graves' ophthalmopathy and Graves' hyperthyroidism. RNA transcripts yielded amplified TCR beta CDR3 regions. HTBI primers were employed in first-round RT-PCR, then a second-round multiplex PCR followed. TCRdb re-called the multiplex PCR reads with MiXCR, one entry per CDR3 protein. The data contain hundreds of thousands of distinct CDR3 sequences, about 44% of them seen just once; the ten biggest clones take up about 40%. The sequencing input was peripheral blood. The receptor set was obtained from an adult man with Graves' ophthalmopathy.

J is TRBJ2-7 and V is TRBV25-1; D is unresolved. The length of the CDR3 is 16 residues. The V end lost 10 bases, the J end lost 0 bases, and 22 bases lay between the germline ends. CDR1 and CDR2 from the germline V gene are MGHDK and SYGVNS. The CDR3 spells CATIPATDSLSYEQYF. DNA for the CDR3: TGTGCCACCATCCCCGCTACCGATAGCCTCTCCTACGAGCAGTACTTC.

The table lists this clonotype with a few counts. The chain is built from TRBV20-1 and TRBJ2-7; D unresolved. Germline CDR1 DFQATT, CDR2 SNEGSKA (reference sequence). This CDR3 is 12 amino acids long. Trimming took 6 bases from V and 6 from J, leaving 15 bases between them. The CDR3 DNA reads as TGCAGTGCCCCATTTTATGATGGCGAGCAGTACTTC. It is translated as CSAPFYDGEQYF.

This rearrangement joins TRBV7-9 to TRBJ2-7; 8 nucleotides align to TRBD2. CDR3 length equals 20 residues. The V and J ends lost 5 bases and 2 bases, in that order; junction bases with no gene match: 23. From germline, CDR1 is SEHNR and CDR2 FQNEAQ (reference sequence). In DNA, the CDR3 is TGTGCCAGCAGCCCTATACCTGGGACTATCTTAGCGGGGTGGGCCTACGAGCAGTACTTC. Its translation is CASSPIPGTILAGWAYEQYF.

This clonotype was seen a few times. This rearrangement joins TRBV24-1 to TRBJ1-5, with 7 bases matching TRBD1. J was trimmed by 2 bases and V by 11 bases; bases with no gene match: 8. This CDR3 spans 14 amino acids. Per germline, CDR1 KGHDR and CDR2 SFDVKD. For the CDR3, the DNA is TGTGCCAGCAGAACCGGGACAGGCAATCAGCCCCAGCATTTT. Translation gives CASRTGTGNQPQHF.

This clonotype was observed a handful of times. The CDR3 sequence: CASSQYGQGAHEQYF. DNA for the CDR3: TGTGCCAGCAGTCAATATGGACAGGGGGCCCACGAGCAGTACTTC. The rearrangement joins TRBV14 to TRBJ2-7, with TRBD1 matching 11 bases. CDR3 length: 15 residues. The J segment lost 5 bases and the V segment lost 6 bases, leaving 9 bases of the junction unmatched. From germline, CDR1 is SGHDN and CDR2 FVKESK.

This clonotype was detected once. The chain links TRBV20-1 to TRBJ1-2; D uncertain. Between the trimmed V and J ends, which lost 3 bases and 8 bases, there was a span of 16 bases. CDR3 length: 13 residues. Germline CDR1 is DFQATT and CDR2 is SNEGSKA (reference sequence). The CDR3 protein is CSASGDNPEGYTF. In nucleotides, the CDR3 is TGCAGTGCTAGTGGTGACAACCCCGAGGGCTACACCTTC.

Here the CDR3 reads CSVVSTDPATNEKLFF. The CDR3 DNA is TGCAGCGTTGTGTCGACGGATCCAGCAACTAATGAAAAACTGTTTTTT. This chain connects TRBV29-1 to TRBJ1-4, with no clear D. With 4 bases removed from V and 0 bases from J, the gap between germline ends came to 15 bases. Germline CDR1 reads SQVTM; CDR2 reads ANQGSEA. This CDR3 is built from 16 residues.

This clonotype was picked up one time. The chain recombines TRBV7-3 with TRBJ2-3, with D possibly being TRBD2 (6 bases). The CDR3 is 16 residues long. Per germline, CDR1 SGHTA and CDR2 FQGTGA. Trimming left V 2 bases short and J 4 bases short, with 16 bases between. CDR3 loop: CASSLSGGGIPDTQYF. DNA for the CDR3: TGTGCCAGCAGCTTATCGGGCGGCGGGATCCCAGATACGCAGTATTTT.

The CDR3 loop is CSVGAVNQPQHF. For the CDR3, the DNA is TGCAGCGTTGGGGCAGTCAATCAGCCCCAGCATTTT. The chain recombines TRBV29-1 with TRBJ1-5; D gene uncertain. The length of the CDR3 is 12 residues. In germline, CDR1 is SQVTM, CDR2 ANQGSEA. The germline V and J ends were trimmed by 4 bases and 3 bases, with 7 bases remaining between them.

Ten or more counts support this clonotype. The gene calls are TRBV7-2 and TRBJ2-5; 7 bases are a match to TRBD2. This CDR3 contains 15 residues. Per germline, CDR1 SGHTA and CDR2 FQGNSA. Germline trimming cut 7 bases from V and 1 base from J; bases unmatched to any gene: 9. The CDR3 is CASIVVGGVQETQYF. The CDR3 nucleotides read TGTGCCAGCATCGTCGTTGGGGGGGTCCAAGAGACCCAGTACTTC.

This clonotype has at least ten counts. The rearrangement links TRBV19 to TRBJ1-5; D might be TRBD1 (5 bases). This CDR3 has 16 residues. V lost 6 bases and J lost 1, with 16 bases in between. CDR1 and CDR2 (germline): LNHDA, SQIVND (reference sequence). The CDR3 DNA follows: TGTGCCAGTAGGAGGGGCGGAGTGGGAAGCAATCAGCCCCAGCATTTT. As protein: CASRRGGVGSNQPQHF. Full variable domain (outside the CDR3, taken from reference TRBV19 and TRBJ1-5): DGGITQSPKYLFRKEGQNVTLSCEQNLNHDAMYWYRQDPGQGLRLIYYSQIVNDFQKGDIAEGYSVSREKKESFPLTVTSAQKNPTAFYLCASRRGGVGSNQPQHFGDGTRLSIL.

The sample holds a few counts of this clonotype. The chain has TRBV6-1 and TRBJ1-1, with 7 positions matching TRBD1. After removal of 2 bases from V and 2 bases from J, the junction contained 5 bases not matched to a gene. The CDR3 covers 15 residues. Looked up from germline, CDR1 is MNHNS and CDR2 is SASEGT. The CDR3 protein is CASSEINRGNTEAFF. In DNA, the CDR3 is TGTGCCAGCAGTGAAATTAACAGGGGCAACACTGAAGCTTTCTTT.

This clonotype was observed a single time. This sequence joins TRBV7-8 and TRBJ2-5, with TRBD2 matching over 7 bases. With the DNA end fitting TRBJ2-1 better, the J assignment may be wrong. CDR3 length: 17 residues. Germline CDR1 reads SGHVS; CDR2 reads FQNEAQ. CDR3 nucleotide sequence: TGTGCCAGCAGCTTAGAATTGGTGGGGGGGAGAGGAAGTGAGCAGTTCTTC. This sequence encodes CASSLELVGGRGSEQFF.

The chain couples TRBV10-3 to TRBJ1-4, with 10 bases that match TRBD1. The CDR3 is 14 amino acids. In germline, CDR1 is ENHRY, CDR2 SYGVKD. The ends lost 5 bases at V and 6 bases at J; junction bases unmatched: 3. CDR3 in amino acids: CAISYGQGDEKLFF. The CDR3 coding sequence is TGTGCCATCAGTTATGGACAGGGGGATGAAAAACTGTTTTTT.

About this clonotype: One junction end does not reproduce the germline sequence, and a read error may be involved. This chain uses TRBV29-1 with TRBJ2-7, with 10 bases matching TRBD2. The CDR3 covers 12 residues. Germline V gene sequence: CDR1 SQVTM, CDR2 ANQGSEA. CDR3 coding DNA: TGCAGCCTTGAGGGACTAGCGAACGAGCAGTACTTC. As protein: CSLEGLANEQYF.

This clonotype was found a few times. In this CDR3 the conserved last residue, phenylalanine or tryptophan, is missing, so a read error is likely. The chain is built from TRBV20-1 and TRBJ1-2; tentatively, D is TRBD1 (5 bases). Trimming cost V 3 bases and J 4 bases, with 12 bases left between them. Germline V lookup: CDR1 DFQATT, CDR2 SNEGSKA (reference sequence). The CDR3 runs to 13 residues. The CDR3 loop is CSASTGGTYGYTL. The CDR3 DNA sequence: TGCAGTGCTAGTACAGGTGGCACCTATGGCTACACCCTC.

Worth noting for this clonotype: The junction departs from the called germline gene at one end, perhaps through a read error. The chain recombines TRBV2 with TRBJ2-5, with 9 bases fitting TRBD1. The length of the CDR3 is 13 residues. Germline loops: CDR1 SNHLY, CDR2 FYNNEI. The CDR3 region has the DNA TGTGCCGGCAGGGACAGGGTCCAAGAGACCCAGTACTTC. Protein: CAGRDRVQETQYF.

There are many counts of this clonotype. The gene calls are TRBV9 and TRBJ2-5; D may be TRBD2 (6 bases). Deletions cut 2 bases from V and 5 bases from J, with 7 bases between. The length of the CDR3 is 12 residues. CDR1 is SGDLS and CDR2 is YYNGEE in the germline V gene. The CDR3 protein is CASSVGGETQYF. The CDR3 nucleotides read TGTGCCAGCAGCGTCGGGGGTGAGACCCAGTACTTC. Filled out from reference TRBV9 and TRBJ2-5, the complete variable domain reads DSGVTQTPKHLITATGQRVTLRCSPRSGDLSVYWYQQSLDQGLQFLIQYYNGEERAKGNILERFSAQQFPDLHSELNLSSLELGDSALYFCASSVGGETQYFGPGTRLLVL.

The genes are TRBV5-5 and TRBJ2-7; 8 positions match TRBD1. With 3 bases clipped from V and 3 bases from J, the junction kept 5 bases outside the gene matches. From germline, CDR1 is SGHKS and CDR2 YYEKEE (reference sequence). This CDR3 is 14 amino acids long. DNA for the CDR3: TGTGCCAGCAGCTCGTGGACAGGGAGCTACGAGCAGTACTTC. This sequence encodes CASSSWTGSYEQYF.

This clonotype appeared many times. The J gene is TRBJ1-2, the V gene TRBV2; D unclear. V lost 5 bases to trimming and J lost 8 bases, with 12 bases between them. Germline CDR1 and CDR2: SNHLY and FYNNEI. The CDR3 sequence is 12 residues long. The CDR3 DNA reads TGTGCCAGCAGTAGGACGGAGTGGGGCTACACCTTC. Protein sequence: CASSRTEWGYTF. Using reference TRBV2 and TRBJ1-2 for the parts outside the CDR3, the full variable domain is EPEVTQTPSHQVTQMGQEVILRCVPISNHLYFYWYRQILGQKVEFLVSFYNNEISEKSEIFDDQFSVERPDGSNFTLKIRSTKLEDSAMYFCASSRTEWGYTFGSGTRLTVV.

The chain is built from TRBV9 and TRBJ2-7, with D perhaps being TRBD1 or TRBD2 (5 bases each). Looked up from germline, CDR1 is SGDLS and CDR2 is YYNGEE. The germline V and J ends were trimmed by 3 bases and 2 bases, with 9 bases remaining between them. The CDR3 has 13 amino acids. The CDR3 DNA follows: TGTGCCAGCAGCGGGGACGAGGCCTACGAGCAGTACTTC. Residues: CASSGDEAYEQYF.